Here is one T cell receptor (beta chain) with its context. At one end, the junction sequence differs from germline, possibly due to a read error. TCR beta CDR3 amplification used RNA transcripts. The first round was an RT-PCR with HTBI primers, and the second round was a multiplex PCR. Each CDR3 protein gets one entry after TCRdb re-called the multiplex PCR reads with MiXCR. The profile shows 350,000 or so distinct CDR3 sequences, 15% to 20% of them singletons. The data derive from a study of Graves' ophthalmopathy and Graves' hyperthyroidism. From germline, CDR1 is SGHAT and CDR2 FQNNGV. The CDR3 runs 16 residues.

This receptor was taken from an adult man with Graves' ophthalmopathy. Input material: peripheral blood. The genes are TRBV11-2 and TRBJ2-7, with TRBD2 identical over 9 bases. This chain's CDR3 is CAISLGGGAIGYEQHF. In DNA, the CDR3 is TGTGCCATCAGCTTGGGCGGGGGGGCGATTGGCTACGAGCAGCACTTC.